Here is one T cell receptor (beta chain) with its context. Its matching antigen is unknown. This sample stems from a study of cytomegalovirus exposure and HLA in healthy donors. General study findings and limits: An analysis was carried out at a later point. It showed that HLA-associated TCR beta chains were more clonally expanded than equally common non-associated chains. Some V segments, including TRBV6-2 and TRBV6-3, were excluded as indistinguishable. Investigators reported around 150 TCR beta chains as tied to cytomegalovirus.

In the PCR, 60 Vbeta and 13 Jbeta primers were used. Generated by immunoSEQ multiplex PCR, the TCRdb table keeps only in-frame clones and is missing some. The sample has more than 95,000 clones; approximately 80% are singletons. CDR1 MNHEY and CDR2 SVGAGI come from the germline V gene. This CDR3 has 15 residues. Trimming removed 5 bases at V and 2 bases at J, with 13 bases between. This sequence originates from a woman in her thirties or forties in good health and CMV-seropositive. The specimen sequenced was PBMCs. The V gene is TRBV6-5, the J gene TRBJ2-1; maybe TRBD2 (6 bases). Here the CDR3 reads CASSGTSPTYNEQFF. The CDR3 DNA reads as TGTGCCAGCAGTGGTACTAGCCCTACCTACAATGAGCAGTTCTTC.